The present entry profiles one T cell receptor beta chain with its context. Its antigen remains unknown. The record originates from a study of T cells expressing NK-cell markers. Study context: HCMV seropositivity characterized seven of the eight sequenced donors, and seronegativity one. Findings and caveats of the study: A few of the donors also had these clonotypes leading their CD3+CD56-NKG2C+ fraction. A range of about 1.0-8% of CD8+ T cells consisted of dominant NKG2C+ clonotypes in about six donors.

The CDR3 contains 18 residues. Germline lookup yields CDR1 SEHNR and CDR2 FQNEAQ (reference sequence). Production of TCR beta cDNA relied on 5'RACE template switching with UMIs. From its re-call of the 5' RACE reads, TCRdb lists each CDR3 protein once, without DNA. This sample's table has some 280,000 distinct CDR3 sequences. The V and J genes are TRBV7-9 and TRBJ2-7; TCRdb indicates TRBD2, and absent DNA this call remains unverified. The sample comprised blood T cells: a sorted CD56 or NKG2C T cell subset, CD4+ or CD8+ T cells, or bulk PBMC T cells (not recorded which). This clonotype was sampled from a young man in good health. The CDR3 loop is CASSILQGLAGSSYEQYF.